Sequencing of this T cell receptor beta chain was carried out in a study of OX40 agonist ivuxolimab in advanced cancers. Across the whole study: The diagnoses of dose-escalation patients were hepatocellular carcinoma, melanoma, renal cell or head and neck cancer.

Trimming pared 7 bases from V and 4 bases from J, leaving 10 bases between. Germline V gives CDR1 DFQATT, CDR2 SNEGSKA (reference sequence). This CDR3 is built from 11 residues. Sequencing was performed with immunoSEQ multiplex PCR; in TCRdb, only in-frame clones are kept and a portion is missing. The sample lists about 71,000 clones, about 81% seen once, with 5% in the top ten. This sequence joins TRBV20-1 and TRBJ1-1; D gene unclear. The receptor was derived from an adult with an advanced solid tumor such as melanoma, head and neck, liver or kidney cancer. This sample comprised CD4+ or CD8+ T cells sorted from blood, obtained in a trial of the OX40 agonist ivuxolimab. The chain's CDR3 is CSVSRATEAFF. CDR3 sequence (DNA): TGCAGTGTCTCCAGAGCCACTGAAGCTTTCTTT.